One sample yielded the 22 T cell receptor beta chains listed below, sequenced in a study of blood T cells in healthy people across ages. PCR was performed a second time for about 6 to 11 cycles using a sample-barcoded 5' primer and a J-beta primer mix. TCRdb itself ran the 5' RACE reads through MiXCR, one entry per CDR3 protein. In the table there are some 370,000 distinct CDR3 sequences, about 55% of which are singletons. The sample was blood. The origin of the receptors is a man between 60 and 70 years old in good health.

The rearrangement uses TRBV6-6 and TRBJ2-3, with D tentatively TRBD2 (6 bases). Trimming cost V 6 bases and J 9 bases, with 16 bases left between them. The CDR3 has 13 amino acids. The germline CDR1 and CDR2 sequences are MNHNY and SVGAGI (reference sequence). The CDR3 DNA reads TGTGCCAGCAGCCCGGAGGGCGTCGGGACGCAGTATTTT. Protein product: CASSPEGVGTQYF.

This clonotype was seen a handful of times. The genes are TRBV20-1 and TRBJ1-6; D is possibly TRBD1 (6 bases). CDR1 is DFQATT and CDR2 is SNEGSKA in the germline V gene (reference sequence). The CDR3 runs 13 residues. V lost 2 bases to trimming and J lost 6 bases, with 8 bases between them. The CDR3 DNA sequence: TGCAGTGCTAGACAGGGGTTTAATTCACCCCTCCACTTT. Translated, it gives CSARQGFNSPLHF.

This clonotype has at least ten counts. The chain uses TRBV29-1 and TRBJ2-4; D possibly uses TRBD1 or TRBD2 (5 bases each). Germline CDR1 and CDR2: SQVTM and ANQGSEA. The CDR3 is 16 amino acids. V was pared by 5 bases and J by 0 bases, with 17 bases between. CDR3 amino acids: CSVKGVGGLAKNIQYF. The CDR3 DNA is TGCAGCGTTAAAGGGGTGGGCGGACTAGCCAAAAACATTCAGTACTTC.

In its sample, this clonotype was seen a few times. The chain carries TRBV29-1 and TRBJ2-5; D may be TRBD1 or TRBD2 (6 bases each). Trimming shortened V by 7 bases and J by 2 bases, and 23 bases separated the two germline ends. This CDR3 contains 16 residues. Looked up from germline, CDR1 is SQVTM and CDR2 is ANQGSEA. The CDR3 nucleotides are TGCAGCGCCAAAGGGGAGGAAGGGGGGCGGCAAGAGACCCAGTACTTC. Translating gives CSAKGEEGGRQETQYF. Together with reference TRBV29-1 and TRBJ2-5, the CDR3 gives the full variable domain: SAVISQKPSRDICQRGTSLTIQCQVDSQVTMMFWYRQQPGQSLTLIATANQGSEATYESGFVIDKFPISRPNLTFSTLTVSNMSPEDSSIYLCSAKGEEGGRQETQYFGPGTRLLVL.

The V gene is TRBV28, the J gene TRBJ1-2; possible D gene TRBD1, 6 bases. V gave up 10 bases and J gave up 7 bases, with 22 bases separating them. The CDR3 totals 14 residues. Germline assignment: CDR1 MDHEN and CDR2 SYDVKM. CDR3 nucleotide sequence: TGTGCCATCCTTCCCGGGCCGAGGGGGGGTGGCTACACCTTC. It translates to CAILPGPRGGGYTF.

This clonotype was seen a few times. This chain links TRBV5-1 with TRBJ2-5; tentatively, D is TRBD1 (5 bases). V lost 0 bases to trimming and J lost 6 bases, with 12 bases between them. The germline gives CDR1 SGHRS, CDR2 YFSETQ. The CDR3 covers 14 residues. This chain's CDR3 is CASSLEAGLQTQYF. The CDR3, as DNA: TGCGCCAGCAGCTTGGAGGCAGGGCTTCAGACCCAGTACTTC.

This clonotype was seen many times. Being one base from a much bigger clone, this may be a read error. The CDR3 DNA sequence: TGTGCCAGCATCCGTAGGAGGACTGCCCGACATGGGGCCAACGTCCTGACTTTC. This sequence encodes CASIRRRTARHGANVLTF. The chain employs TRBV28 and TRBJ2-6; perhaps TRBD2 as D (5 bases). The CDR3 is made up of 18 amino acids. Trimming removed 7 bases at V and 3 bases at J, with 22 bases between. Germline CDR1 and CDR2: MDHEN and SYDVKM.

The chain couples TRBV13 to TRBJ2-1; 7 bases match TRBD2. V was pared by 5 bases and J by 6 bases, with 4 bases of the junction left unmatched. The germline CDR1 and CDR2 sequences are PRHDT and FYEKMQ (reference sequence). The CDR3 is 13 amino acids. The CDR3 reads CASSLAVINEQFF. CDR3 sequence (DNA): TGTGCCAGCAGCCTAGCGGTGATCAATGAGCAGTTCTTC.

This clonotype was seen more than once but under ten times. The chain has TRBV5-1 and TRBJ2-7; D possibly corresponds to TRBD1 (5 bases). V lost 1 base, J lost 0 bases, and 8 bases lay in between. CDR3 length: 14 residues. Germline V gene data show CDR1 as SGHRS and CDR2 as YFSETQ. The CDR3 here is CASSLRQRSYEQYF. CDR3 coding DNA: TGCGCCAGCAGCTTGAGACAGCGCTCCTACGAGCAGTACTTC.

V and J are TRBV7-2 and TRBJ2-3; D is undetermined. The V gene's germline CDR1 is SGHTA and CDR2 FQGNSA. The V and J ends lost 6 bases and 3 bases respectively, with 4 bases between them. The CDR3 loop spans 11 amino acids. In DNA form, the CDR3 reads TGTGCCAGCAGTAAAACAGATACGCAGTATTTT. It translates to CASSKTDTQYF. The full variable domain, completed using reference TRBV7-2 and TRBJ2-3, is GAGVSQSPSNKVTEKGKDVELRCDPISGHTALYWYRQSLGQGLEFLIYFQGNSAPDKSGLPSDRFSAERTGGSVSTLTIQRTQQEDSAVYLCASSKTDTQYFGPGTRLTVL.

At least ten counts were recorded for this clonotype. This CDR3 is CASSFTGGGYNEQFF. CDR3 nucleotide sequence: TGCGCCAGCAGCTTCACGGGCGGGGGCTACAATGAGCAGTTCTTC. The chain has TRBV5-1 and TRBJ2-1, with TRBD2 identical over 7 bases. Germline-derived CDR1 and CDR2 are SGHRS and YFSETQ. The CDR3 is 15 amino acids. With V trimmed by 2 bases and J by 3 bases, 5 bases remained unmatched.

The chain joins TRBV9 to TRBJ2-1; possible D gene TRBD2, 6 bases. Germline CDR1 and CDR2: SGDLS and YYNGEE. The CDR3 contains 11 residues. Trimming took 7 bases from V and 5 from J, leaving 7 bases between them. CDR3 region: CASERDNEQFF. The CDR3 bases are TGTGCCAGCGAGCGGGACAATGAGCAGTTCTTC.

V and J are TRBV21-1 and TRBJ1-6. TRBV21-1 is marked as a pseudogene. The CDR3 loop spans 16 amino acids. The CDR3 DNA reads TGTGTCAGCAGCCCCGTGAGGGGCCGGCGTAATTCACCCCTCCACTTT. Protein: CVSSPVRGRRNSPLHF.

This clonotype was recorded many times. The V call is TRBV28, the J call TRBJ1-5; the D gene is possibly TRBD1 (5 bases). CDR1 is MDHEN, CDR2 SYDVKM, per germline. V gave up 7 bases and J gave up 6 bases, with 13 bases separating them. The CDR3 spans 13 residues. The CDR3 loop is CASTPGTTQPQHF. The CDR3 DNA reads TGTGCCAGCACCCCTGGGACCACTCAGCCCCAGCATTTT.

A few counts support this clonotype. The chain is built from TRBV21-1 and TRBJ2-7. TRBV21-1 is a listed pseudogene. This CDR3 region has 13 residues. This chain's CDR3 is CASSRRSSYEQYF. Here the CDR3 DNA reads TGTGCCAGCAGCAGGAGGAGCTCCTACGAGCAGTACTTC.

CDR3 loop: CASSSGTGRAKNIQYF. The CDR3 nucleotides are TGTGCCAGCAGCTCCGGGACAGGCAGGGCCAAAAACATTCAGTACTTC. The chain recombines TRBV7-2 with TRBJ2-4; 8 nucleotides match TRBD1. Germline V lookup: CDR1 SGHTA, CDR2 FQGNSA. The CDR3 contains 16 residues. V lost 4 bases, J lost 1 base, and 6 bases stayed unmatched.

A note on this clonotype: A clone one base away is much larger, so this may be a read error. This sequence joins TRBV21-1 and TRBJ2-1; the D call in the table, TRBD2, was not verified against the DNA. TRBV21-1 is classified as a pseudogene. This CDR3 has 19 residues. CDR3 loop: CASSTRGIEHGQRVYEQFF. The CDR3 bases are TGTGCCAGCAGCACCCGCGGTATAGAGCATGGGCAGAGAGTCTATGAGCAGTTCTTC.

This chain's CDR3 is CSARGPTSGRAENIQYF. CDR3 in DNA: TGCAGTGCTAGAGGCCCTACTAGCGGGAGGGCGGAAAACATTCAGTACTTC. V usage is TRBV20-1 and J usage is TRBJ2-4; 13 bases are shared with TRBD2. Germline V gives CDR1 DFQATT, CDR2 SNEGSKA (reference sequence). CDR3 length: 17 amino acids. J gave up 5 bases and V 1 base, and 8 bases lay outside the gene matches.

The sample holds a few counts of this clonotype. The chain joins TRBV7-8 to TRBJ2-1; 7 bases agree with TRBD2. There are 14 residues in the CDR3. CDR1 is SGHVS, CDR2 FQNEAQ, per germline. The V segment lost 7 bases and the J segment 9 bases; nucleotides outside the gene matches: 12. The CDR3 region has the DNA TGTGCCAGCAAGATGGGGCGGGAGAATCTTGAGCAGTTCTTC. Translating it yields CASKMGRENLEQFF. The entire variable domain, with the rest obtained from reference TRBV7-8 and TRBJ2-1, is as follows: GAGVSQSPRYKVAKRGQDVALRCDPISGHVSLFWYQQALGQGPEFLTYFQNEAQLDKSGLPSDRFFAERPEGSVSTLKIQRTQQEDSAVYLCASKMGRENLEQFFGPGTRLTVL.

On this clonotype itself: Germline is not matched at one junction end, which may reflect a read error. The chain links TRBV3-1 to TRBJ2-1; the D gene is possibly TRBD2 (5 bases). This CDR3 is built from 17 residues. In germline, CDR1 is LGHDT, CDR2 YNNKEL (reference sequence). The DNA for the CDR3 is TGTGCCAGCGGCCAAAGTCAGTTAGCGAGATCCACAAATGAGCAGTTCTTC. This sequence encodes CASGQSQLARSTNEQFF.

This clonotype was seen more than once but under ten times. The chain uses TRBV30 and TRBJ2-1; D uncertain. CDR3 size: 11 residues. CDR1 GTSNPN and CDR2 SVGIG come from the germline V gene (reference sequence). Trimming removed 5 bases at V and 6 bases at J, with 8 bases between. The DNA for the CDR3 is TGTGCCTGGGCTAGAGCCAATGAGCAGTTCTTC. Translated, it gives CAWARANEQFF.

V and J are TRBV20-1 and TRBJ2-1; weak D call: TRBD2 (6 bases). The V gene lost 5 bases and the J gene lost 3 bases, with 17 bases spanning the gap. The CDR3 is 15 residues long. CDR1 DFQATT and CDR2 SNEGSKA come from the germline V gene (reference sequence). The CDR3 loop is CSAFDLASDYNEQFF. The DNA of the CDR3 is TGCAGTGCTTTCGATCTAGCGTCAGACTACAATGAGCAGTTCTTC.